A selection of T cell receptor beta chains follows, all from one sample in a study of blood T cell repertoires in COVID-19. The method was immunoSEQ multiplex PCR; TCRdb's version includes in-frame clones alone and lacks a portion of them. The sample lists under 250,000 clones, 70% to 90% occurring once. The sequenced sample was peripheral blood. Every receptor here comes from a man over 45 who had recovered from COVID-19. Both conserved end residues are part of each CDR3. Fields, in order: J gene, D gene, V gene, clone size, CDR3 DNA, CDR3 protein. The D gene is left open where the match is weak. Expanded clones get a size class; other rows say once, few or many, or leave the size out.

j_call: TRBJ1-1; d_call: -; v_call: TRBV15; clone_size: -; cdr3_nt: TGTGCCACCAGCAGCCTAAACGCTGAAGCTTTCTTT; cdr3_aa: CATSSLNAEAFF
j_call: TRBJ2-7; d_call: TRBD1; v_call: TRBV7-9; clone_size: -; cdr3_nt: TGTGCCAGCAGCTTAGTGCGGCAGGGGGATTACGAGCAGTACTTC; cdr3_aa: CASSLVRQGDYEQYF
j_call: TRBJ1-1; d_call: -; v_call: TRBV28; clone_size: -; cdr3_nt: TGTGCCACCCAACTGGGCATCCGGGCTTTCTTT; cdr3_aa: CATQLGIRAFF
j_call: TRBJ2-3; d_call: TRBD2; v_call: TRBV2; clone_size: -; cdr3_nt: TGTGCCAGCAAACCAACTAGCGGGGGCACAGATACGCAGTATTTT; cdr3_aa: CASKPTSGGTDTQYF
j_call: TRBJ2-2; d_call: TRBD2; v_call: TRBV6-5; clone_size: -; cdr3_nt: TGTGCCGGCCGAGGGACTAGCGTTAACACCGGGGAGCTGTTTTTT; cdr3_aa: CAGRGTSVNTGELFF
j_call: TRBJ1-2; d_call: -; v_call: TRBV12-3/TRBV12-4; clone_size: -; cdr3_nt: TGTGCCAGCACGGAGAGGGACTATGGCTACACCTTC; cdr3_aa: CASTERDYGYTF
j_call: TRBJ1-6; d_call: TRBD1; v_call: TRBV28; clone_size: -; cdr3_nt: TGTGCCAGCCGACTTAGACAGGGTAATTCACCCCTCCACTTT; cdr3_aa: CASRLRQGNSPLHF
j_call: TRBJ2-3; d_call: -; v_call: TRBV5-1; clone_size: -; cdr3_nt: TGCGCCAGCGGCCTGTATACGACAGATACGCAGTATTTT; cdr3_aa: CASGLYTTDTQYF
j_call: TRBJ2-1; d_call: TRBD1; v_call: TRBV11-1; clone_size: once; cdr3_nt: TGTGCCAGCACCCTGGGACAGACCTACAATGAGCAGTTCTTC; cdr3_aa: CASTLGQTYNEQFF
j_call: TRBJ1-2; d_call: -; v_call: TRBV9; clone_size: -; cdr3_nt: TGTGCCAGCAGCGTAGTTTCAGGGATTGGCTACACCTTC; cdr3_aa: CASSVVSGIGYTF
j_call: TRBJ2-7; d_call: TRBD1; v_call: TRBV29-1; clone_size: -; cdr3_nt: TGCAGCGTTGAAGTTATAACAGGGGGACGGCAGTACTTC; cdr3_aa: CSVEVITGGRQYF
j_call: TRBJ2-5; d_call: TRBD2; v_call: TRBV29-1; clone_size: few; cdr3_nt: TGCAGCGTTGATAGTCCCGCTAGCGGGATTATGAGCTACGGCTCCCAGTACTTC; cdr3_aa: CSVDSPASGIMSYGSQYF
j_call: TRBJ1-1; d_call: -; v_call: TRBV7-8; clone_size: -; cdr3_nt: TGTGCCAGCAGCCGTAGGAGCACTGAAGCTTTCTTT; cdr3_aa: CASSRRSTEAFF
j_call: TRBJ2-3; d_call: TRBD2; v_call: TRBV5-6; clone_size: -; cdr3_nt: TGTGCCAGCAGCTTGATAGGACTAGCGGGAGGGGCAGATACGCAGTATTTT; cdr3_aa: CASSLIGLAGGADTQYF
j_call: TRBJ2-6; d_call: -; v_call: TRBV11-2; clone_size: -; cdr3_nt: TGTGCCAGCAGCTCCTCTGCCGGTTCTGGGGCCAACGTCCTGACTTTC; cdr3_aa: CASSSSAGSGANVLTF
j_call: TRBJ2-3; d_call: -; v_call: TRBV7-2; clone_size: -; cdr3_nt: TGTGCCAGCAGCCCCGTCCCCGATACGCAGTATTTT; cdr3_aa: CASSPVPDTQYF
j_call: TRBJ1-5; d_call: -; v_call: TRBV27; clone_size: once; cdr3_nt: TGTGCCAGCCGGCCCTCCCGACAGGTTTATAGCAATCAGCCCCAGCATTTT; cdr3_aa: CASRPSRQVYSNQPQHF
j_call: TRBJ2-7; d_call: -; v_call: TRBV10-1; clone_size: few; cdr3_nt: TGCGCCAGCAGTGATGGCAGGGGCTACGAGCAGTACTTC; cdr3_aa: CASSDGRGYEQYF
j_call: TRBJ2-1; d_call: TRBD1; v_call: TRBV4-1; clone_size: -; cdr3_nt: TGCGCCAGCAGCCAAGAAGGAGGACAGGTATACAATGAGCAGTTCTTC; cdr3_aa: CASSQEGGQVYNEQFF
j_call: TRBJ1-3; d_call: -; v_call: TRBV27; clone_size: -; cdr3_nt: TGTGCCAGCAGTTTCTCTAGGGGGGGGACGGGGGCTGGAAACACCATATATTTT; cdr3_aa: CASSFSRGGTGAGNTIYF
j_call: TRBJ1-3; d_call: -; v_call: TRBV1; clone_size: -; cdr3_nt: TGCACCAGCAGCCAAGTGGATTACGGGGGAGGGTGGGACACCATATATTTT; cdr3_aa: CTSSQVDYGGGWDTIYF
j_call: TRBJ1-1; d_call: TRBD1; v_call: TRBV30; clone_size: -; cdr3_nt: TGTGCCTGGAGTGTACAAAGGGGGCTCGTGAACACTGAAGCTTTCTTT; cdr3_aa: CAWSVQRGLVNTEAFF
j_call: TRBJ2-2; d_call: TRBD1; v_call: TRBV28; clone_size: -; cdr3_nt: TGTGCCAGCAGGAACAACAGGGGTTCAGGCGGGGAGCTGTTTTTT; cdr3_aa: CASRNNRGSGGELFF
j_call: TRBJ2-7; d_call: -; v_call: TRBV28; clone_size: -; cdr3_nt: TGTGCCAGCAGTTTAATATCCTACGAGCAGTACTTC; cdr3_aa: CASSLISYEQYF
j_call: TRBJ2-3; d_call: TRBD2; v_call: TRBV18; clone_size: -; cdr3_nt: TGTGCCAGCTCACGGCCGGGACTAGCAGCTGCCGGAGTCGATACGCAGTATTTT; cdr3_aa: CASSRPGLAAAGVDTQYF
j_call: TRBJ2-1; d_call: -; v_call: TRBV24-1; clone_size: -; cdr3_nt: TGTGCCACCAGTGATTCATTCGAGCGTGCGAGCTCCTACAATGAGCAGTTCTTC; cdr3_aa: CATSDSFERASSYNEQFF
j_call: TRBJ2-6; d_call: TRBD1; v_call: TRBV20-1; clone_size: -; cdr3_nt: TGCAGTGCTAGTCGGCCGGGACAGTGGGGTTCTGGGGCCAACGTCCTGACTTTC; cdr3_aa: CSASRPGQWGSGANVLTF
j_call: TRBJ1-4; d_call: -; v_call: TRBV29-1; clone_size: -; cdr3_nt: TGCAGCGTTTTTTCTAGCGCAACTAATGAAAAACTGTTTTTT; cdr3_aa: CSVFSSATNEKLFF
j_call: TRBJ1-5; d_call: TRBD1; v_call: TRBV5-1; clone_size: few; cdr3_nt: TGCGCCAGCAGCCTGGGGACAGGGGCGAGTCAGCCCCAGCATTTT; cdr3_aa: CASSLGTGASQPQHF
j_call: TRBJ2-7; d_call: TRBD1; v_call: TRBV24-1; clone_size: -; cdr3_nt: TGTGCCACCACGAAGACAGGGGGCCTCTACGAGCAGTACTTC; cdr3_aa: CATTKTGGLYEQYF
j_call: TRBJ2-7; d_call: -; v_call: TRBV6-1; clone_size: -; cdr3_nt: TGTGCCAGCAGTGAGAAAGTGACAGGACACTACGAGCAGTACTTC; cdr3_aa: CASSEKVTGHYEQYF
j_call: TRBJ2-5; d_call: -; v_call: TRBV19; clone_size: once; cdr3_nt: TGTGCCAGTAGTATGTCCAGACAAGAGACCCAGTACTTC; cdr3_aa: CASSMSRQETQYF